This entry describes one T cell receptor (beta chain). Its antigen specificity is not known. Per-nucleotide qualities are absent, and no much larger clonotype sits a single base away. The sample comes from a study of radiotherapy plus CTLA-4 blockade in lung cancer (dated by TCRdb to the late 2010s). The study in broad terms: Objective responses occurred in 18% of enrolled patients, and around 29% achieved disease control. Beyond this particular receptor, the publication reports: Increased serum interferon-beta after radiation, together with early dynamic changes in blood T cell clones, were reported to be the strongest predictors of response. TCR clones derived from tumors expanded in peripheral blood after treatment with radiotherapy and ipilimumab.

The study evaluated CTLA-4 blockade (ipilimumab) given together with focal radiation therapy in patients who had chemo-refractory metastatic non-small-cell lung cancer. Libraries were built with the immunoSEQ multiplex PCR assay. Sourced from immuneACCESS, this table was stored by TCRdb with only in-frame sequences that have V and J called. A share of the clones is absent; for the studies checked, an unresolved V gene accounts for under half, and the remainder has no known explanation. The sample yields fewer than 65,000 clones; approximately 82% were counted once. Under 7% of the sample is in the top ten clones. The sequences come from peripheral blood, collected from a patient treated with radiotherapy plus ipilimumab. This TCR was sampled from a human donor with non-small cell lung cancer whose response to radiotherapy plus ipilimumab could not be evaluated.

The nucleotide sequence is TGTGCCAGCAGCTGGCAGGGGGCGCACACCTACGAGCAGTACTTC. Its protein is CASSWQGAHTYEQYF. The rearrangement combines TRBV7-2 with TRBJ2-7; 8 bases in the junction line up with TRBD1. Including the terminal cysteine and phenylalanine, the CDR3 comprises 15 residues. The entry retains the CDR3 DNA only, 45 bases that are in frame from base 1. CDR1 and CDR2, looked up from the germline V gene, are SGHTA and FQGNSA. The V end gives up 4 bases and the J end 2 bases, leaving 7 bases in the junction not matched to a gene.